One and the same sample provided the 26 T cell receptor beta chains below, sequenced in a study of T cell repertoires in cytomegalovirus infection. These receptors are not linked to any known antigen. In TCRdb, the reads were re-called with MiXCR into one record per CDR3 protein. The table records about 55,000 distinct CDR3 sequences, around 18% of them present only once. This specimen consisted of CD8+ T cells from cultured PBMCs, obtained from culture after CMV antigen stimulation. The receptors stem from a human donor in good health (CMV status not recorded). Some clones in this sample may be carry-over from other donors' samples.

The V gene is TRBV7-2, the J gene TRBJ1-3, with a possible D match to TRBD1 (5 bases). The CDR3 spans 14 residues. CDR1 and CDR2 (germline): SGHTA, FQGNSA. Trimming took 4 bases from V and 3 from J, leaving 10 bases between them. Written as DNA, the CDR3 is TGTGCCAGCAGCTCCGGGGGAGGTGGAAACACCATATATTTT. Protein product: CASSSGGGGNTIYF.

The chain has TRBV4-1 and TRBJ2-7; 7 bases align to TRBD1. The germline gives CDR1 MGHRA, CDR2 YSYEKL. After removal of 3 bases from V and 3 bases from J, the junction contained 5 bases not matched to a gene. The CDR3 length is 14 residues. CDR3 coding DNA: TGCGCCAGCAGCCACCGGGGACAGAGCTACGAGCAGTACTTC. It encodes CASSHRGQSYEQYF.

V is TRBV7-6 and J is TRBJ2-5; perhaps TRBD1 as D (6 bases). Trimming took off 4 bases at V and 5 bases at J, with 11 bases between the two ends. The CDR3 is 13 residues long. Germline V CDR1 and CDR2: SGHVS, FNYEAQ. CDR3 nucleotides: TGTGCCAGCAGCTCCACAGGGCGCGAGACCCAGTACTTC. Encoded protein: CASSSTGRETQYF. Full variable domain (outside the CDR3, taken from reference TRBV7-6 and TRBJ2-5): GAGVSQSPRYKVTKRGQDVALRCDPISGHVSLYWYRQALGQGPEFLTYFNYEAQQDKSGLPNDRFSAERPEGSISTLTIQRTEQRDSAMYRCASSSTGRETQYFGPGTRLLVL.

This sequence joins TRBV6-6 and TRBJ2-7; no clear D. V was shortened by 5 bases and J by 7 bases, with 12 bases between the two germline ends. The CDR3 sequence is 12 residues long. Germline CDR1 and CDR2: MNHNY and SVGAGI (reference sequence). The CDR3 here is CASSPSLLEQYF. CDR3 nucleotides: TGTGCCAGCAGTCCCTCCCTCCTTGAGCAGTACTTC.

This clonotype showed up just a few times. This chain connects TRBV2 to TRBJ2-1; 13 nucleotides align to TRBD2. Germline loops: CDR1 SNHLY, CDR2 FYNNEI. CDR3 size: 17 residues. V was pared by 2 bases and J by 1 base, with 2 bases of the junction left unmatched. CDR3 protein: CASSETSGRGSYNEQFF. CDR3 nucleotide sequence: TGTGCCAGCAGTGAAACTAGCGGGAGGGGATCCTACAATGAGCAGTTCTTC.

The CDR3: CASSSIPYEQYF. The CDR3 region has the DNA TGTGCCAGCAGCTCCATACCCTACGAGCAGTACTTC. V gene TRBV13 combines with J gene TRBJ2-7; unclear D gene. V lost 4 bases to trimming and J lost 2 bases, with 6 bases between them. Per the germline V gene, CDR1 is PRHDT and CDR2 is FYEKMQ (reference sequence). CDR3 size: 12 residues.

The table lists this clonotype with many counts. This sequence joins TRBV12-3 or TRBV12-4 and TRBJ2-7, with TRBD2 identical over 13 bases. Trimming removed 2 bases from V and 2 bases from J; junction bases left unmatched: 6. The CDR3 runs 17 residues. The DNA of the CDR3 is TGTGCCAGCAGTTTAATACGACTAGCGGGGGGAACCTACGAGCAGTACTTC. It specifies CASSLIRLAGGTYEQYF.

This rearrangement joins TRBV7-2 to TRBJ2-1, with 7 bases identical to TRBD1. The V and J ends lost 3 bases and 10 bases, in that order; junction bases with no gene match: 9. Germline CDR1 reads SGHTA; CDR2 reads FQGNSA. The CDR3 totals 14 residues. In DNA form, the CDR3 reads TGTGCCAGCAGCTTCTCGACAGGGACCTACGAGCAGTTCTTC. Protein product: CASSFSTGTYEQFF.

The chain recombines TRBV12-3 or TRBV12-4 with TRBJ1-5; D is unclear. The CDR3 runs to 16 residues. The germline V and J ends were trimmed by 1 base and 2 bases, with 12 bases remaining between them. The CDR3 loop reads CASSLGWDGGNQPQHF. The DNA for the CDR3 is TGTGCCAGCAGTTTAGGGTGGGATGGGGGCAATCAGCCCCAGCATTTT.

This clonotype was detected a few times. This CDR3 reads CASSFWDVDGGELFF. The CDR3 DNA sequence: TGTGCCAGCAGCTTCTGGGATGTGGATGGCGGGGAGCTGTTTTTT. The chain combines TRBV7-8 with TRBJ2-2; D is unresolved. Between the trimmed V and J ends, which lost 3 bases and 7 bases, there was a span of 15 bases. This CDR3 contains 15 residues. The germline CDR1 and CDR2 sequences are SGHVS and FQNEAQ. Drawing the rest from reference TRBV7-8 and TRBJ2-2, the complete variable domain is GAGVSQSPRYKVAKRGQDVALRCDPISGHVSLFWYQQALGQGPEFLTYFQNEAQLDKSGLPSDRFFAERPEGSVSTLKIQRTQQEDSAVYLCASSFWDVDGGELFFGEGSRLTVL.

This clonotype was seen more than once but under ten times. The rearrangement links TRBV7-2 to TRBJ2-3, with 8 bases aligning to TRBD2. This CDR3 comprises 14 residues. The V and J ends lost 6 bases and 5 bases, in that order; junction bases with no gene match: 7. Germline V gene lookup returns CDR1 SGHTA and CDR2 FQGNSA. Here the CDR3 DNA reads TGTGCCAGCAGTACGGGAGGGCCGCAAGATACGCAGTATTTT. Amino acid sequence: CASSTGGPQDTQYF.

This clonotype was seen a few times. The V call is TRBV6-5, the J call TRBJ1-1, with a tentative D call TRBD1 (5 bases). V was trimmed by 3 bases and J by 11 bases, leaving 16 bases between them. The CDR3 spans 13 residues. From germline, CDR1 is MNHEY and CDR2 SVGAGI. CDR3 residues: CASSYTGGYEAFF. The CDR3 nucleotides read TGTGCCAGCAGTTATACGGGGGGTTATGAGGCTTTCTTT.

This clonotype was counted a few times. The chain links TRBV12-3 or TRBV12-4 to TRBJ2-1, with D possibly being TRBD2 (6 bases). The length of the CDR3 is 14 residues. Trimming left V 3 bases short and J 5 bases short, with 11 bases between. This chain's CDR3 is CASSFPGLHNEQFF. The CDR3 bases are TGTGCCAGCAGTTTCCCGGGACTTCACAATGAGCAGTTCTTC.

The CDR3 reads CASRLRSEPYEEQYF. The CDR3 coding sequence is TGTGCCAGCAGACTACGGTCAGAGCCTTACGAAGAGCAGTACTTC. The V gene is TRBV6-2 or TRBV6-3, the J gene TRBJ2-7; D is ambiguous. Germline lookup yields CDR1 MNHEY and CDR2 SVGEGT. This CDR3 is built from 15 residues. Trimming took off 6 bases at V and 7 bases at J, with 22 bases between the two ends.

The chain has TRBV7-9 and TRBJ2-5; D tentatively reads TRBD1 or TRBD2 (5 bases each). Trimming shortened V by 1 base and J by 6 bases, and 21 bases separated the two germline ends. Germline CDR1 SEHNR, CDR2 FQNEAQ (reference sequence). The CDR3 contains 17 residues. The CDR3, as DNA: TGTGCCAGCAGCTTAGGCGGCCTGGGGGACCCCGGGAAGACCCAGTACTTC. Its protein is CASSLGGLGDPGKTQYF. Complete variable domain (other parts from reference TRBV7-9 and TRBJ2-5): DTGVSQNPRHKITKRGQNVTFRCDPISEHNRLYWYRQTLGQGPEFLTYFQNEAQLEKSRLLSDRFSAERPKGSFSTLEIQRTEQGDSAMYLCASSLGGLGDPGKTQYFGPGTRLLVL.

This chain links TRBV27 with TRBJ1-5; D call uncertain. With 6 bases removed from V and 0 bases from J, the gap between germline ends came to 9 bases. Germline V gene sequence: CDR1 MNHEY, CDR2 SMNVEV (reference sequence). The CDR3 has 14 residues. This CDR3 is CASRPQPSNQPQHF. Written as DNA, the CDR3 is TGTGCCAGCAGGCCCCAACCTAGCAATCAGCCCCAGCATTTT.

The chain has TRBV12-3 or TRBV12-4 and TRBJ1-1, with unresolved D. Trimming left V 2 bases short and J 5 bases short, with 12 bases between. The CDR3 has 14 amino acids. In DNA, the CDR3 is TGTGCCAGCAGTTTAAAGGGAACTAGTACTGAAGCTTTCTTT. Encoded protein: CASSLKGTSTEAFF.

This clonotype was detected only a few times. V is TRBV4-3 and J is TRBJ1-1, with TRBD1 as a possible D gene (6 bases). The CDR3 runs to 14 residues. Germline loops: CDR1 LGHNA, CDR2 YSLEER. V shed 0 bases and J shed 3 bases, with 8 bases lying between them. The CDR3 here is CASSQDSGDTEAFF. CDR3 nucleotide sequence: TGCGCCAGCAGCCAAGACTCAGGGGACACTGAAGCTTTCTTT.

J is TRBJ2-3 and V is TRBV5-4; 8 nucleotides align to TRBD2. CDR3 length: 15 residues. The V and J ends lost 2 bases and 2 bases, in that order; junction bases with no gene match: 4. CDR1 and CDR2 from the germline V gene are SGHNT and YYREEE (reference sequence). The DNA of the CDR3 is TGTGCCAGCAGCTTTCCAGCGGGGGTCACAGATACGCAGTATTTT. This encodes CASSFPAGVTDTQYF.

The rearrangement links TRBV4-1 to TRBJ1-5; the D gene is possibly TRBD1 (5 bases). Trimming removed 1 base from V and 10 bases from J, with 17 bases in between. This CDR3 is 15 amino acids long. Germline values: CDR1 MGHRA, CDR2 YSYEKL. The CDR3 reads CASSQGGRSDRPQHF. The CDR3 DNA reads TGCGCCAGCAGCCAAGGGGGACGGTCCGATCGACCCCAGCATTTT.

Only a few counts were recorded for this clonotype. The chain has TRBV4-1 and TRBJ1-3; TRBD1 agrees at 9 bases. The CDR3 runs to 19 residues. With V trimmed by 0 bases and J by 0 bases, 9 bases remained unmatched. The V gene's germline CDR1 is MGHRA and CDR2 YSYEKL. CDR3 sequence (DNA): TGCGCCAGCAGCCAAGAATCGACAGGGGGGGTTCTCTCTGGAAACACCATATATTTT. Amino acids: CASSQESTGGVLSGNTIYF.

This clonotype was detected a few times. The chain is built from TRBV4-3 and TRBJ2-1; D may be TRBD1 (6 bases). The CDR3 has 17 amino acids. V gave up 0 bases and J gave up 0 bases, with 12 bases separating them. The germline CDR1 and CDR2 sequences are LGHNA and YSLEER. The CDR3 loop reads CASSQEGTTASYNEQFF. The CDR3 DNA is TGCGCCAGCAGCCAAGAAGGGACAACTGCCTCCTACAATGAGCAGTTCTTC.

The V gene is TRBV12-3 or TRBV12-4, the J gene TRBJ2-7; D might be TRBD2 (5 bases). Deletions cut 6 bases from V and 7 bases from J, with 16 bases between. This CDR3 has 13 residues. The CDR3, as DNA: TGTGCCAGCAGCTTGGGGATGGAGGAAGAGCAGTACTTC. Amino acid sequence: CASSLGMEEEQYF.

The rearrangement joins TRBV5-5 to TRBJ2-7, with 13 bases that match TRBD2. CDR1 is SGHKS, CDR2 YYEKEE, per germline (reference sequence). The CDR3 runs to 17 residues. The V segment lost 4 bases and the J segment 0 bases; nucleotides outside the gene matches: 7. This chain's CDR3 is CASSPGTSGKLSYEQYF. The CDR3 coding sequence is TGTGCCAGCAGCCCGGGGACTAGCGGGAAACTCTCCTACGAGCAGTACTTC.

In nucleotides, the CDR3 is TGTGCCAGCAGCTCGAGGACAGGGGGGACTCCTGAAGCTTTCTTT. It specifies CASSSRTGGTPEAFF. The rearrangement joins TRBV7-9 to TRBJ1-1; 10 positions agree with TRBD1. The ends lost 4 bases at V and 6 bases at J; junction bases unmatched: 8. Germline V CDR1 and CDR2: SEHNR, FQNEAQ (reference sequence). CDR3 size: 15 residues.

This clonotype was counted between two and nine times. The V and J genes are TRBV6-2 or TRBV6-3 and TRBJ2-1; unclear D gene. The germline V gene has CDR1 MNHEY and CDR2 SVGEGT. This CDR3 is built from 14 residues. The V end lost 2 bases, the J end lost 0 bases, and 5 bases lay between the germline ends. The CDR3 region is CASSYVGSYNEQFF. The CDR3, as DNA: TGTGCCAGCAGTTACGTGGGCTCCTACAATGAGCAGTTCTTC.